The rows below give T cell receptor beta chains drawn from one sample of a study of blood T cell repertoires in COVID-19. Generated by immunoSEQ multiplex PCR, the TCRdb table keeps only in-frame clones and is missing some. This sample has tens of thousands of clones, with approximately 80% found just once. What was sequenced was peripheral blood. The receptors derive from an older man with acute or convalescent COVID-19. Each CDR3 is given without its conserved first and last residue. Each record gives: CDR3 protein, CDR3 length, V gene, J gene.

CDR3aa: ASTLAVETQY
len: 10
v_gene: TRBV2
j_gene: TRBJ2-5

CDR3aa: ASSSNSAEAF
len: 10
v_gene: TRBV18
j_gene: TRBJ1-1

CDR3aa: ASSFRSRDYNTDTQY
len: 15
v_gene: TRBV6-2/TRBV6-3
j_gene: TRBJ2-3

CDR3aa: ASGYPGNSPLH
len: 11
v_gene: TRBV5-8
j_gene: TRBJ1-6

CDR3aa: ASSLVMGQVNTEAF
len: 14
v_gene: TRBV11-2
j_gene: TRBJ1-1

CDR3aa: ASRGQGRVQETQY
len: 13
v_gene: TRBV5-1
j_gene: TRBJ2-5

CDR3aa: ASSSLQGANEKLF
len: 13
v_gene: TRBV5-1
j_gene: TRBJ1-4

CDR3aa: ASSSGWLAGNTGELF
len: 15
v_gene: TRBV5-1
j_gene: TRBJ2-2

CDR3aa: AFTSGRNTGELF
len: 12
v_gene: TRBV30
j_gene: TRBJ2-2

CDR3aa: ASRDTRLNTEAF
len: 12
v_gene: TRBV19
j_gene: TRBJ1-1

CDR3aa: ASSPDSSLSGNTIY
len: 14
v_gene: TRBV3-1/TRBV3-2
j_gene: TRBJ1-3

CDR3aa: ASSPQSRGNEKLF
len: 13
v_gene: TRBV7-9
j_gene: TRBJ1-4

CDR3aa: ASSPTGTDYEQY
len: 12
v_gene: TRBV5-1
j_gene: TRBJ2-7

CDR3aa: ASSESSVNKNIQY
len: 13
v_gene: TRBV2
j_gene: TRBJ2-4

CDR3aa: ASSPGQAETQH
len: 11
v_gene: TRBV7-2
j_gene: TRBJ1-5

CDR3aa: ASGSGSSYNSPLH
len: 13
v_gene: TRBV9
j_gene: TRBJ1-6

CDR3aa: AISETGYYGYT
len: 11
v_gene: TRBV10-3
j_gene: TRBJ1-2

CDR3aa: ASTPRPDTQY
len: 10
v_gene: TRBV12-3/TRBV12-4
j_gene: TRBJ2-3

CDR3aa: ASSLSRRTGELF
len: 12
v_gene: TRBV28
j_gene: TRBJ2-2

CDR3aa: ASSPGGLAGQETQY
len: 14
v_gene: TRBV5-1
j_gene: TRBJ2-5

CDR3aa: ARSLVFRQGSTDTQY
len: 15
v_gene: TRBV7-5
j_gene: TRBJ2-3

CDR3aa: ASSADRAGGNTIY
len: 13
v_gene: TRBV9
j_gene: TRBJ1-3

CDR3aa: ASSYLGHLSSYEQY
len: 14
v_gene: TRBV6-2/TRBV6-3
j_gene: TRBJ2-7

CDR3aa: ASSAGQGKADTQY
len: 13
v_gene: TRBV5-1
j_gene: TRBJ2-3

CDR3aa: ASSPRRQGIADTQY
len: 14
v_gene: TRBV3-1/TRBV3-2
j_gene: TRBJ2-3

CDR3aa: ASSTGTGIPLSNQPQH
len: 16
v_gene: TRBV6-2/TRBV6-3
j_gene: TRBJ1-5

CDR3aa: ASSTTGHETQY
len: 11
v_gene: TRBV5-6
j_gene: TRBJ2-5

CDR3aa: ASSRDGAGGPSKQF
len: 14
v_gene: TRBV27
j_gene: TRBJ2-1

CDR3aa: ASSLDRNQETQY
len: 12
v_gene: TRBV7-2
j_gene: TRBJ2-5

CDR3aa: ASSQERTGGLQPQH
len: 14
v_gene: TRBV4-3
j_gene: TRBJ1-5

CDR3aa: ASSPGDRSGNQPQH
len: 14
v_gene: TRBV7-9
j_gene: TRBJ1-5

CDR3aa: ASTADNTGELF
len: 11
v_gene: TRBV19
j_gene: TRBJ2-2

CDR3aa: ASRETGGSYEQY
len: 12
v_gene: TRBV6-5
j_gene: TRBJ2-7

CDR3aa: ASSQPTGNYGYT
len: 12
v_gene: TRBV3-1/TRBV3-2
j_gene: TRBJ1-2

CDR3aa: ASSPDRGRVNSPLH
len: 14
v_gene: TRBV5-1
j_gene: TRBJ1-6

CDR3aa: ASSLGNHWDTQY
len: 12
v_gene: TRBV6-5
j_gene: TRBJ2-3

CDR3aa: ASSQEDRVAYEQY
len: 13
v_gene: TRBV4-1
j_gene: TRBJ2-7

CDR3aa: ASSLGTGHQPQH
len: 12
v_gene: TRBV5-5
j_gene: TRBJ1-5

CDR3aa: ASSLQGSQETQY
len: 12
v_gene: TRBV7-6
j_gene: TRBJ2-5

CDR3aa: ASSGAVAGRRGGVSNYGYT
len: 19
v_gene: TRBV9
j_gene: TRBJ1-2

CDR3aa: ASSDYYEQY
len: 9
v_gene: TRBV25-1
j_gene: TRBJ2-7

CDR3aa: ASRTNSYNEQF
len: 11
v_gene: TRBV3-1/TRBV3-2
j_gene: TRBJ2-1

CDR3aa: ASSDSIRYNEQF
len: 12
v_gene: TRBV6-2/TRBV6-3
j_gene: TRBJ2-1

CDR3aa: SVDGGQGGGQPQH
len: 13
v_gene: TRBV29-1
j_gene: TRBJ1-5

CDR3aa: SAETGGNSPLH
len: 11
v_gene: TRBV29-1
j_gene: TRBJ1-6